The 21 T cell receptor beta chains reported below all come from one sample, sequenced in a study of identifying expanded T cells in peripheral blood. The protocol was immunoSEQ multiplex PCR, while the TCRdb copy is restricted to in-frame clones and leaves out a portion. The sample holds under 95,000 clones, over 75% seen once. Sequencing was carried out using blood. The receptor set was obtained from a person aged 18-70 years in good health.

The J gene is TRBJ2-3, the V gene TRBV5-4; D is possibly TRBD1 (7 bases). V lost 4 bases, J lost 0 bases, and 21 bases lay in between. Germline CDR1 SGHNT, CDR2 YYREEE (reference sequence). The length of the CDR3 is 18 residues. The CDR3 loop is CASSAWRGRVGSTDTQYF. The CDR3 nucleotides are TGTGCCAGCAGCGCCTGGAGGGGGCGGGTGGGAAGCACAGATACGCAGTATTTT.

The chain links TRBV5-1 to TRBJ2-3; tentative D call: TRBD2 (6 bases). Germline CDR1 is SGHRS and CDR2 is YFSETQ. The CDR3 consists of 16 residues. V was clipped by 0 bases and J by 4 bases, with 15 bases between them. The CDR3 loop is CASSLAGGEVADTQYF. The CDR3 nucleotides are TGCGCCAGCAGCTTGGCCGGGGGAGAGGTAGCAGATACGCAGTATTTT.

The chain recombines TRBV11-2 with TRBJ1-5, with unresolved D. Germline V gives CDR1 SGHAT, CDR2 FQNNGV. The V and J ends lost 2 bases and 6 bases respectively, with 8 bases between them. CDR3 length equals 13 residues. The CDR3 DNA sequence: TGTGCCAGCAGCTTAAGCTCGGGTCAGCCCCAGCATTTT. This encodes CASSLSSGQPQHF. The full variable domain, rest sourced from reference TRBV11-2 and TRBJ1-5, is EAGVAQSPRYKIIEKRQSVAFWCNPISGHATLYWYQQILGQGPKLLIQFQNNGVVDDSQLPKDRFSAERLKGVDSTLKIQPAKLEDSAVYLCASSLSSGQPQHFGDGTRLSIL.

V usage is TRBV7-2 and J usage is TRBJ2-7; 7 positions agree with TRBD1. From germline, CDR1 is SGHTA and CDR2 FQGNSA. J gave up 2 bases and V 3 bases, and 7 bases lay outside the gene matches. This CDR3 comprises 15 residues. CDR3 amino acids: CASSLGQTPTYEQYF. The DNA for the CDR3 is TGTGCCAGCAGCTTGGGACAGACTCCAACCTACGAGCAGTACTTC.

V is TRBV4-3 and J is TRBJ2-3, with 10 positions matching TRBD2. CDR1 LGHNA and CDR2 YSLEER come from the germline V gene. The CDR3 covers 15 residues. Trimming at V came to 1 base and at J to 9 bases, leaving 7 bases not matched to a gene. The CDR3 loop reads CASSQAATSGLTQYF. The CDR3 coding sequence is TGCGCCAGCAGCCAAGCGGCGACTAGCGGGTTAACGCAGTATTTT.

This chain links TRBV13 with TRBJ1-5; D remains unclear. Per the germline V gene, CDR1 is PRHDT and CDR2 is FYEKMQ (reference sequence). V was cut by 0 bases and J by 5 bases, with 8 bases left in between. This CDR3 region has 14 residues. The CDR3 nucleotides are TGTGCCAGCAGCTTAGGGGGTGCCGATCAGCCCCAGCATTTT. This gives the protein CASSLGGADQPQHF.

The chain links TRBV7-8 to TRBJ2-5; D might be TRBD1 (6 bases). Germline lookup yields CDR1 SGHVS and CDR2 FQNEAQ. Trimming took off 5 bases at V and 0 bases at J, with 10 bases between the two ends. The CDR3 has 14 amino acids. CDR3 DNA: TGTGCCAGCAGCCCCGGGACAAACCAAGAGACCCAGTACTTC. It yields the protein CASSPGTNQETQYF.

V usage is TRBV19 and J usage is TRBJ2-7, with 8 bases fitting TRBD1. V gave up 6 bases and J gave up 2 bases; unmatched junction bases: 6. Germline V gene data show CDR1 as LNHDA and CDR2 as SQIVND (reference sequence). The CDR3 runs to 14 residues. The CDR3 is CASSPQQGAYEQYF. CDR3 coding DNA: TGTGCCAGTAGCCCCCAACAGGGGGCCTACGAGCAGTACTTC.

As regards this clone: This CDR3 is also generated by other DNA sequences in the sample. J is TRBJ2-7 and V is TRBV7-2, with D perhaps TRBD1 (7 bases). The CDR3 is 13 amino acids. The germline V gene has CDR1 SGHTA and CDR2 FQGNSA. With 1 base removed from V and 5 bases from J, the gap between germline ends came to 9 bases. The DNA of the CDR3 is TGTGCCAGCAGCTTAGGCAGGGGGGACGAGCAGTACTTC. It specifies CASSLGRGDEQYF.

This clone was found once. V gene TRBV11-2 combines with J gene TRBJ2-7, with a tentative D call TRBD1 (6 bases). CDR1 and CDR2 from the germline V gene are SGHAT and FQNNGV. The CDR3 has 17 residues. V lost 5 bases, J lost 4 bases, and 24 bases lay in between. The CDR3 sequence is CASSRTADTTGSYEQYF. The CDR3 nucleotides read TGTGCCAGCAGCCGTACTGCGGACACGACAGGTTCATACGAGCAGTACTTC.

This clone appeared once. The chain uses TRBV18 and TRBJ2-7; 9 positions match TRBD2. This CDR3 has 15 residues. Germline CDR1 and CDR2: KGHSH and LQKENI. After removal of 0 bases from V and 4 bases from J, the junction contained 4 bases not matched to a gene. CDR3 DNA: TGTGCCAGCTCACCACCTAGCGGGAGCGAGTACGAGCAGTACTTC. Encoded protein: CASSPPSGSEYEQYF.

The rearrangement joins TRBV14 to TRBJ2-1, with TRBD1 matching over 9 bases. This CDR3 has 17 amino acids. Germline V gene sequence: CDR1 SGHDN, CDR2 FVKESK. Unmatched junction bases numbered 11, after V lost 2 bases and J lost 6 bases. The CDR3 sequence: CASSQNLYRGRGNEQFF. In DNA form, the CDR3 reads TGTGCCAGCAGCCAAAACCTTTACAGGGGGCGAGGCAATGAGCAGTTCTTC. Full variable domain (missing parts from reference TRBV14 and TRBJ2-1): EAGVTQFPSHSVIEKGQTVTLRCDPISGHDNLYWYRRVMGKEIKFLLHFVKESKQDESGMPNNRFLAERTGGTYSTLKVQPAELEDSGVYFCASSQNLYRGRGNEQFFGPGTRLTVL.

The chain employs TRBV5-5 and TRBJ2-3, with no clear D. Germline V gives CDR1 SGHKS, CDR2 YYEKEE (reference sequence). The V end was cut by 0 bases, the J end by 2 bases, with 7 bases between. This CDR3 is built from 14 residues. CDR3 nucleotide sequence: TGTGCCAGCAGCTTGGGCGGCGCCACAGATACGCAGTATTTT. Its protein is CASSLGGATDTQYF.

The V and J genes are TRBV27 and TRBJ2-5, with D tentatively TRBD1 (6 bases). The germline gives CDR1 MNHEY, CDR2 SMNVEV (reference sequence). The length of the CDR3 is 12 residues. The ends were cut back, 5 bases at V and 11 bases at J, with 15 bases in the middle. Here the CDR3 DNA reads TGTGCCAGCAGTCTCCAATCAGGGGAGCAGTACTTC. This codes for CASSLQSGEQYF.

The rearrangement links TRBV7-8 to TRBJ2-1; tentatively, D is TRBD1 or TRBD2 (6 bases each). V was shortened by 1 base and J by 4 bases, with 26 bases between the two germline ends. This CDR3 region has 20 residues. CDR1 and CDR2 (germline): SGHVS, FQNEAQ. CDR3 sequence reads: CASSLERGNYYSGGYNEQFF. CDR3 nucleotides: TGTGCCAGCAGCTTAGAGAGGGGGAATTACTATAGCGGAGGTTACAATGAGCAGTTCTTC.

CDR3 in amino acids: CASSQRDSPNQPQHF. The CDR3 bases are TGTGCCAGCAGCCAAAGGGACAGCCCTAATCAGCCCCAGCATTTT. The chain has TRBV12-1 and TRBJ1-5; TRBD1, the table's D call, lacks a check against the DNA. TRBV12-1 is recorded as a pseudogene. The CDR3 runs to 15 residues.

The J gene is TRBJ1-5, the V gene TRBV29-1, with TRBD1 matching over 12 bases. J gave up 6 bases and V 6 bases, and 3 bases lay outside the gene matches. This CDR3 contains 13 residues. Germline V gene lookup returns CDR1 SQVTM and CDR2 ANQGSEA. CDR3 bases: TGCAGCGTGGGACAGGGGGCAGGTCAGCCCCAGCATTTT. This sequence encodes CSVGQGAGQPQHF.

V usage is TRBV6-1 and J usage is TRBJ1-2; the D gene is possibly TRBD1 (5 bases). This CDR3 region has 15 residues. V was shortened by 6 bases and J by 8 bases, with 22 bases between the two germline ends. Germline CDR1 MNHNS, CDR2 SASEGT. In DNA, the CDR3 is TGTGCCAGCAGAACTTCCGGGACCGCTTTACGGGGCTACACCTTC. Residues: CASRTSGTALRGYTF.

CDR3 nucleotide sequence: TGCGCCAGCAGCTGGACTGCGGGAGCCGGAGCGAATGAGCAGTTCTTC. Translated, it gives CASSWTAGAGANEQFF. The chain links TRBV5-1 to TRBJ2-1, with 7 nucleotides matching TRBD2. The CDR3 is 16 residues long. The V segment lost 3 bases and the J segment 7 bases; nucleotides outside the gene matches: 13. Germline-derived CDR1 and CDR2 are SGHRS and YFSETQ.

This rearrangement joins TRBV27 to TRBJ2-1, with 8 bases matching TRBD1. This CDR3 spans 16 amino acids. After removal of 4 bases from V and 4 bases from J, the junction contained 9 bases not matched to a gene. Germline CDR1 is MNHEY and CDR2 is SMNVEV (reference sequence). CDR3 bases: TGTGCCAGCAGTTCCGACAGGGGAGGATCTTACAATGAGCAGTTCTTC. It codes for CASSSDRGGSYNEQFF.

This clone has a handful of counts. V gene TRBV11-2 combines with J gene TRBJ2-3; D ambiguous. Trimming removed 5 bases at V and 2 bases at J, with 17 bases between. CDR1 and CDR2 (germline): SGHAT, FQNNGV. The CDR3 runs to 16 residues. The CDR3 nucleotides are TGTGCCAGCAGCCCGGTCCCGGAGACTTTCACAGATACGCAGTATTTT. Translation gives CASSPVPETFTDTQYF.